The 21 T cell receptor beta chains reported below all come from one sample, sequenced in a study of shared clonotypes between healthy human individuals. The assay was immunoSEQ multiplex PCR, and TCRdb's table has in-frame clones only and misses some. The sample contains 1.4 million to 1.5 million clones, approximately 97% of which appear only once. Sequencing used naive CD4+ T cells sorted from blood. Subset denoted: CD45RA+ positively selected. The source of these receptors is a man aged 25-45 years in good health.

This rearrangement joins TRBV7-8 to TRBJ2-2, with a tentative D call TRBD2 (5 bases). The CDR3 runs to 15 residues. V lost 3 bases, J lost 2 bases, and 10 bases lay in between. From germline, CDR1 is SGHVS and CDR2 FQNEAQ. DNA of the CDR3: TGTGCCAGCAGCTTTGAGCGGCTAAACACCGGGGAGCTGTTTTTT. It translates to CASSFERLNTGELFF. Full variable domain (missing parts from reference TRBV7-8 and TRBJ2-2): GAGVSQSPRYKVAKRGQDVALRCDPISGHVSLFWYQQALGQGPEFLTYFQNEAQLDKSGLPSDRFFAERPEGSVSTLKIQRTQQEDSAVYLCASSFERLNTGELFFGEGSRLTVL.

This clone was seen once. V gene TRBV11-2 combines with J gene TRBJ2-1; 10 bases line up with TRBD2. V lost 2 bases and J lost 3; bases outside the gene matches: 4. Germline V gene data show CDR1 as SGHAT and CDR2 as FQNNGV. The CDR3 is 16 amino acids. Written as DNA, the CDR3 is TGTGCCAGCAGCTTAAGAGGACTAGCGGACTACAATGAGCAGTTCTTC. Translated: CASSLRGLADYNEQFF. Using reference TRBV11-2 and TRBJ2-1 for the parts outside the CDR3, the full variable domain is EAGVAQSPRYKIIEKRQSVAFWCNPISGHATLYWYQQILGQGPKLLIQFQNNGVVDDSQLPKDRFSAERLKGVDSTLKIQPAKLEDSAVYLCASSLRGLADYNEQFFGPGTRLTVL.

Concerning this clone: The sample has other DNA sequences that encode this CDR3 too. J is TRBJ2-7 and V is TRBV5-4, with D possibly matching TRBD1 (6 bases). With 5 bases removed from V and 0 bases from J, the gap between germline ends came to 12 bases. The CDR3 totals 14 residues. The germline gives CDR1 SGHNT, CDR2 YYREEE (reference sequence). The CDR3 protein is CASSRTGSSYEQYF. The CDR3 DNA reads TGTGCCAGCAGTCGTACAGGGTCCTCCTACGAGCAGTACTTC.

The genes are TRBV25-1 and TRBJ1-1; 7 positions match TRBD1. The V gene's germline CDR1 is MGHDK and CDR2 SYGVNS. CDR3 length: 15 amino acids. V dropped 4 bases and J dropped 4; count of bases not matched to a gene: 9. CDR3 sequence reads: CASSAKTGVRTEAFF. The DNA of the CDR3 is TGTGCCAGCAGTGCAAAAACAGGGGTGCGCACTGAAGCTTTCTTT.

The rearrangement uses TRBV5-5 and TRBJ2-7; no definite D call. This CDR3 is 16 amino acids long. Germline V gene sequence: CDR1 SGHKS, CDR2 YYEKEE (reference sequence). Trimming removed 0 bases from V and 3 bases from J, with 16 bases in between. The CDR3 DNA follows: TGTGCCAGCAGCTTGGCTCTTCTGGGCAGCCTCTACGAGCAGTACTTC. Protein product: CASSLALLGSLYEQYF.

The V gene is TRBV28, the J gene TRBJ2-5; maybe TRBD2 (5 bases). Between the trimmed V and J ends, which lost 6 bases and 4 bases, there was a span of 15 bases. The V gene's germline CDR1 is MDHEN and CDR2 SYDVKM. The CDR3 is 14 amino acids. The CDR3: CASSPPGSGETQYF. For the CDR3, the DNA is TGTGCCAGCAGCCCCCCGGGGTCGGGAGAGACCCAGTACTTC.

The J gene is TRBJ1-2, the V gene TRBV7-9, with 7 bases that match TRBD1. The germline V gene encodes CDR1 SEHNR and CDR2 FQNEAQ (reference sequence). J gave up 4 bases and V 7 bases, and 6 bases lay outside the gene matches. The CDR3 extends over 13 amino acids. The CDR3 region has the DNA TGTGCCAGCACCGGGACAGACCTCTATGGCTACACCTTC. Protein product: CASTGTDLYGYTF. Supplemented by reference TRBV7-9 and TRBJ1-2, the full variable domain reads DTGVSQNPRHKITKRGQNVTFRCDPISEHNRLYWYRQTLGQGPEFLTYFQNEAQLEKSRLLSDRFSAERPKGSFSTLEIQRTEQGDSAMYLCASTGTDLYGYTFGSGTRLTVV.

This chain links TRBV30 with TRBJ1-5; D uncertain. V was shortened by 1 base and J by 4 bases, with 8 bases between the two germline ends. The CDR3 sequence is 13 residues long. The germline V gene has CDR1 GTSNPN and CDR2 SVGIG (reference sequence). CDR3 DNA: TGTGCCTGGAGTGCCACAGAAAATCAGCCCCAGCATTTT. Translated: CAWSATENQPQHF.

This clone has more than one count but fewer than ten. This rearrangement joins TRBV19 to TRBJ1-5; D unclear. The CDR3 extends over 14 amino acids. V was shortened by 3 bases and J by 3 bases, with 9 bases between the two germline ends. Germline V gene lookup returns CDR1 LNHDA and CDR2 SQIVND (reference sequence). CDR3 in amino acids: CASSIDWVNQPQHF. The CDR3 nucleotides read TGTGCCAGTAGTATCGACTGGGTCAATCAGCCCCAGCATTTT.

Remarks on this clone: Other DNA sequences in the sample encode the same CDR3. The chain carries TRBV29-1 and TRBJ1-1; 7 nucleotides match TRBD1. Trimming at V came to 3 bases and at J to 2 bases, leaving 3 bases not matched to a gene. Germline V gene data show CDR1 as SQVTM and CDR2 as ANQGSEA. The CDR3 is 13 residues long. CDR3 residues: CSVETGLNTEAFF. The CDR3 DNA is TGCAGCGTTGAGACAGGGCTAAACACTGAAGCTTTCTTT.

This chain connects TRBV28 to TRBJ1-2, with D hard to call. Germline V gene lookup returns CDR1 MDHEN and CDR2 SYDVKM. The V end lost 6 bases, the J end lost 4 bases, and 9 bases lay between the germline ends. The CDR3 is 12 amino acids. The CDR3 loop reads CASSWETYGYTF. As DNA, the CDR3 is TGTGCCAGCAGCTGGGAGACCTATGGCTACACCTTC.

The J gene is TRBJ2-1, the V gene TRBV11-2, with TRBD2 matching over 11 bases. This CDR3 is 15 amino acids long. The V gene end was trimmed by 5 bases and the J gene end by 3 bases; junction bases not matched to a gene: 3. Looked up from germline, CDR1 is SGHAT and CDR2 is FQNNGV. The CDR3 DNA follows: TGTGCCAGCAGCATTACTAGCGGGAGCTACAATGAGCAGTTCTTC. Translated, it gives CASSITSGSYNEQFF.

The rearrangement links TRBV18 to TRBJ2-3; TRBD2 matches 14 bases. V was pared by 3 bases and J by 4 bases, with 3 bases of the junction left unmatched. CDR1 and CDR2 from the germline V gene are KGHSH and LQKENI. The CDR3 has 16 amino acids. The CDR3 nucleotides read TGTGCCAGCTCACCCCGACTAGCGGGAGGGGCAGATACGCAGTATTTT. Translated: CASSPRLAGGADTQYF.

The chain combines TRBV28 with TRBJ2-4; 10 bases fit TRBD1. The CDR3 spans 14 residues. J lost 8 bases, V lost 7 bases, and 8 bases had no gene match. CDR1 and CDR2 (germline): MDHEN, SYDVKM. CDR3 sequence (DNA): TGTGCCAGCAATGCCGGGACAGGGGTGTACATTCAGTACTTC. Encoded protein: CASNAGTGVYIQYF.

The rearrangement uses TRBV18 and TRBJ1-2; no reliable D call. Per the germline V gene, CDR1 is KGHSH and CDR2 is LQKENI. This CDR3 is built from 14 residues. Trimming cost V 1 base and J 1 base, with 7 bases left between them. CDR3 region: CASSPQTDNYGYTF. CDR3 nucleotide sequence: TGTGCCAGCTCACCACAAACAGATAACTATGGCTACACCTTC.

CDR3: CASRGMQGGNTGELFF. DNA of the CDR3: TGTGCCAGCAGGGGGATGCAGGGAGGGAACACCGGGGAGCTGTTTTTT. The J gene is TRBJ2-2, the V gene TRBV27; the D gene is possibly TRBD2 (6 bases). This CDR3 contains 16 residues. Trimming shortened V by 6 bases and J by 1 base, and 15 bases separated the two germline ends. Germline CDR1 reads MNHEY; CDR2 reads SMNVEV (reference sequence).

The chain carries TRBV6-6 and TRBJ2-2; no firm D call. This CDR3 contains 11 residues. V was shortened by 6 bases and J by 5 bases, with 4 bases between the two germline ends. Germline loops: CDR1 MNHNY, CDR2 SVGAGI (reference sequence). The CDR3 loop reads CASSITGELFF. The CDR3 bases are TGTGCCAGCAGCATTACCGGGGAGCTGTTTTTT.

The chain carries TRBV10-1 and TRBJ1-1, with no clear D. Trimming cost V 7 bases and J 10 bases, with 22 bases left between them. CDR3 size: 14 residues. The germline V gene encodes CDR1 WNHNN and CDR2 SYGVQD (reference sequence). CDR3 bases: TGCGCCAGCACCGAGGAACATTCCATCACCCTAGCTTTCTTT. Translation gives CASTEEHSITLAFF.

The chain has TRBV27 and TRBJ1-5, with D maybe TRBD1 (5 bases). The CDR3 consists of 16 residues. CDR1 is MNHEY and CDR2 is SMNVEV in the germline V gene (reference sequence). The ends were cut back, 5 bases at V and 7 bases at J, with 21 bases in the middle. The CDR3 nucleotides read TGTGCCAGCAGTCCTCGGAAAATCGGGGGTGGGCAGCCCCAGCATTTT. It encodes CASSPRKIGGGQPQHF.

This rearrangement joins TRBV5-1 to TRBJ2-1; 9 positions agree with TRBD2. CDR1 is SGHRS and CDR2 is YFSETQ in the germline V gene. V lost 7 bases to trimming and J lost 6 bases; unmatched junction nucleotides: 5. There are 13 residues in the CDR3. This CDR3 is CASSLAGTNEQFF. The CDR3, as DNA: TGCGCCAGCTCCCTAGCGGGAACCAATGAGCAGTTCTTC.

J is TRBJ2-2 and V is TRBV7-9, with D uncertain. Germline V gene sequence: CDR1 SEHNR, CDR2 FQNEAQ (reference sequence). The CDR3 totals 15 residues. V lost 6 bases and J lost 2, with 13 bases in between. DNA for the CDR3: TGTGCCAGCAGGAGCTTAGCCGAAAACACCGGGGAGCTGTTTTTT. Protein sequence: CASRSLAENTGELFF.